Following are 31 T cell receptor beta chains from one sample sequenced in a study of T cell clonality in common variable immunodeficiency. Clones were read by immunoSEQ multiplex PCR, and TCRdb kept only the in-frame ones, dropping some. The data show 40,000 to 55,000 clones, with none appearing a single time. The sequencing sample was made of peripheral blood mononuclear cells. These receptors were collected from a person aged 18-69 years in good health.

In this sample, this clone turned up many times. Read coverage stops 3 residues before the CDR3 terminus; the germline J gene supplies the remainder. This chain connects TRBV7-3 to TRBJ2-3, with 9 bases that match TRBD2. CDR1 is SGHTA and CDR2 is FQGTGA in the germline V gene. Germline trimming cut 5 bases from V and 1 base from J; bases unmatched to any gene: 4. CDR3 length: 15 residues. Partial CDR3 DNA: TGTGCCAGCAGCCGCGGGGGGGCGGGCACAGATACG. Its protein product is CASSRGGAGTDT. The full-length CDR3 reads as CASSRGGAGTDTQYF.

This clone was seen many times. The CDR3 extends 3 residues past the end of the read, so its final part is completed from the germline J gene. V usage is TRBV7-9 and J usage is TRBJ2-7, with D maybe TRBD2 (5 bases). CDR3 length equals 14 residues. V was clipped by 7 bases and J by 0 bases, with 13 bases between them. Germline assignment: CDR1 SEHNR and CDR2 FQNEAQ (reference sequence). The DNA read from the CDR3 is TGTGCCAGCAATTCCGCGGGCTCCTCCTACGAG. Translated: CASNSAGSSYE. The whole CDR3 reads CASNSAGSSYEQYF.

This clone showed up many times. With the read ending 3 residues before the CDR3 end, the germline J gene is used to fill in that end. The chain couples TRBV20-1 to TRBJ2-1; 7 nucleotides line up with TRBD2. Trimming at V came to 8 bases and at J to 3 bases, leaving 10 bases not matched to a gene. The length of the CDR3 is 14 residues. CDR1 DFQATT and CDR2 SNEGSKA come from the germline V gene (reference sequence). The CDR3 is CSPGDWGGYNEQFF. The CDR3 DNA, read in part, is TGCAGTCCCGGGGATTGGGGGGGCTACAATGAG.

On this clone: Coverage ceases 3 residues before the CDR3 finishes, and the germline J gene fills in the end. V is TRBV20-1 and J is TRBJ2-3; 8 bases fit TRBD1. V gave up 2 bases and J gave up 2 bases; unmatched junction bases: 3. Germline V gives CDR1 DFQATT, CDR2 SNEGSKA (reference sequence). CDR3 size: 14 residues. CDR3 amino acids: CSARQGAATDTQYF. CDR3 DNA (partial): TGCAGTGCTAGACAGGGGGCGGCCACAGATACG.

This clone was observed at least ten times. The read comes to an end 3 residues before the CDR3 does, leaving the germline J gene to fill in the end. The rearrangement joins TRBV6-2 or TRBV6-3 to TRBJ1-1; a weak D match, TRBD1 (5 bases). Germline CDR1 is MNHEY and CDR2 is SVGEGT. This CDR3 contains 16 residues. The V gene lost 2 bases and the J gene lost 3 bases, with 16 bases spanning the gap. The CDR3: CASSYRDGSGDTEAFF. The CDR3 bases that were read are TGTGCCAGCAGTTACCGGGACGGGTCGGGGGACACTGAA.

This clone was detected many times. The read halts 3 residues ahead of the CDR3 end, with the missing end drawn from the germline J gene. The gene calls are TRBV7-2 and TRBJ2-3, with D unresolved. Germline CDR1 is SGHTA and CDR2 is FQGNSA. Trimming removed 2 bases from V and 2 bases from J, with 2 bases in between. The CDR3 spans 12 residues. Here the CDR3 reads CASSLYTDTQYF. The CDR3 bases that were read are TGTGCCAGCAGCTTATACACAGATACG.

This clone has ten or more counts. Sequencing ends 3 residues short of the CDR3 end; the germline J gene provides the rest. The chain carries TRBV5-4 and TRBJ2-2, with 7 bases identical to TRBD1. Looked up from germline, CDR1 is SGHNT and CDR2 is YYREEE (reference sequence). With V trimmed by 2 bases and J by 3 bases, 7 bases remained unmatched. This CDR3 comprises 16 residues. Partial CDR3 DNA: TGTGCCAGCAGCTTCGCAGGGGGTCGTGACACCGGGGAG. It encodes CASSFAGGRDTGE. The CDR3 in its entirety is CASSFAGGRDTGELFF. The whole variable domain, filled in from reference TRBV5-4 and TRBJ2-2, reads ETGVTQSPTHLIKTRGQQVTLRCSSQSGHNTVSWYQQALGQGPQFIFQYYREEENGRGNFPPRFSGLQFPNYSSELNVNALELDDSALYLCASSFAGGRDTGELFFGEGSRLTVL.

This clone occurred many times. With the read ending 3 residues before the CDR3 end, the germline J gene is used to fill in that end. This sequence joins TRBV13 and TRBJ2-5; 10 nucleotides line up with TRBD2. CDR3 length equals 14 residues. Germline CDR1 and CDR2: PRHDT and FYEKMQ (reference sequence). Trimming cost V 6 bases and J 4 bases; bases outside gene matches: 5. The part of the CDR3 DNA that was read is TGTGCCAGCAGTTCTATAGCGGGAGGAGAGACC. It specifies CASSSIAGGET. From start to end, the CDR3 is CASSSIAGGETQYF.

This clone occurred many times. The part of the CDR3 DNA that was read is TGTGCCAGCACCCCCGGGGTCTCAAGGGGGGAA. Translation: CASTPGVSRGE. The entire CDR3 sequence reads CASTPGVSRGEAFF. V usage is TRBV2 and J usage is TRBJ1-1, with D possibly matching TRBD1 (6 bases). The read stops 3 residues short of the end of the CDR3; the missing end is completed from the germline J gene. The CDR3 has 14 residues. Germline CDR1 is SNHLY and CDR2 is FYNNEI.

At least ten counts were recorded for this clone. The CDR3 end is not reached by the read, which stops 3 residues before it; the germline J gene fills it in. The genes are TRBV13 and TRBJ2-7, with 9 bases fitting TRBD1. The CDR3 runs to 14 residues. CDR1 is PRHDT and CDR2 is FYEKMQ in the germline V gene (reference sequence). The J segment lost 5 bases and the V segment lost 1 base, leaving 3 bases of the junction unmatched. CDR3 in amino acids: CASSLVQGADEQYF. The DNA read from the CDR3 is TGTGCCAGCAGCTTAGTACAGGGGGCTGACGAG.

This clone has more than one count but fewer than ten. CDR3 DNA, as far as it was read: TGTGCCAGCAGTGTCGGCTACAATGAG. Translating it yields CASSVGYNE. The full-length CDR3 reads as CASSVGYNEQFF. The gene calls are TRBV6-1 and TRBJ2-1; D unclear. The read comes to an end 3 residues before the CDR3 does, leaving the germline J gene to fill in the end. The CDR3 has 12 residues. The ends were cut back, 4 bases at V and 3 bases at J, with 4 bases in the middle. CDR1 and CDR2 (germline): MNHNS, SASEGT.

This clone was seen ten or more times. The CDR3 is cut off 3 residues early in the read; its end comes from the germline J gene. The chain links TRBV10-3 to TRBJ1-3; D is unclear. The V end lost 0 bases, the J end lost 4 bases, and 19 bases lay between the germline ends. CDR3 length: 18 residues. Germline V CDR1 and CDR2: ENHRY, SYGVKD. CDR3: CAISESQSGVTVGNTIYF. The DNA read from the CDR3 is TGTGCCATCAGTGAGTCTCAGTCCGGGGTCACAGTAGGAAACACC.

This clone was seen repeatedly, ten times or more. The read ends 3 residues shy of where the CDR3 ends; the end is completed using the germline J gene. This sequence joins TRBV14 and TRBJ2-2; unclear D gene. The germline CDR1 and CDR2 sequences are SGHDN and FVKESK. V lost 4 bases and J lost 2, with 11 bases in between. This CDR3 spans 15 amino acids. The part of the CDR3 DNA that was read is TGTGCCAGCAGCCTCGTGTCAGGAAACACCGGGGAG. Its translation: CASSLVSGNTGE. The whole CDR3 reads CASSLVSGNTGELFF.

This clone was recorded many times. The read is 3 residues too short to cover the CDR3 end, so that end is filled in from the germline J gene. This chain uses TRBV4-1 with TRBJ1-1; 7 bases line up with TRBD1. From germline, CDR1 is MGHRA and CDR2 YSYEKL. This CDR3 contains 11 residues. The CDR3 DNA, read in part, is TGCGCCAGCAGCCAAGGGGACAGA. The encoded protein is CASSQGDR. The whole CDR3 protein reads CASSQGDRAFF.

This clone was observed at least ten times. The read stops 3 residues short of the end of the CDR3; the missing end is completed from the germline J gene. This chain connects TRBV20-1 to TRBJ2-3; maybe TRBD2 (5 bases). Trimming left V 6 bases short and J 0 bases short, with 13 bases between. The CDR3 contains 14 residues. From germline, CDR1 is DFQATT and CDR2 SNEGSKA (reference sequence). The DNA read from the CDR3 is TGCAGTGCCCGAACTAGTTTAAGCACAGATACG. It codes for CSARTSLSTDT. The entire CDR3 is CSARTSLSTDTQYF.

This clone was seen ten or more times. The CDR3 end falls 3 residues outside the read, so it is completed with the germline J gene. The gene calls are TRBV5-1 and TRBJ2-2; 8 bases align to TRBD1. The CDR3 is made up of 16 amino acids. Germline CDR1 SGHRS, CDR2 YFSETQ. J was trimmed by 0 bases and V by 3 bases; bases with no gene match: 4. The CDR3 here is CASSSLRGPNTGELFF. The part of the CDR3 DNA that was read is TGCGCCAGCAGCTCCCTCAGGGGGCCGAACACCGGGGAG.

This clone was observed at least ten times. The CDR3 goes on 3 residues after the read ends, and that part is filled in from the germline J gene. The chain is built from TRBV6-2 or TRBV6-3 and TRBJ2-1; 12 positions match TRBD2. The CDR3 consists of 14 residues. The V gene end was trimmed by 5 bases and the J gene end by 9 bases; junction bases not matched to a gene: 5. CDR1 MNHEY and CDR2 SVGEGT come from the germline V gene. The sequenced CDR3 bases are TGTGCCAGCAGTGCTAGCGGGGGGGCCAGTGAG. Translating it yields CASSASGGASE. The entire CDR3 reads CASSASGGASEQFF.

This clone came up many times. Sequencing ends 3 residues short of the CDR3 end; the germline J gene provides the rest. V usage is TRBV7-9 and J usage is TRBJ2-3; no clear D gene. The CDR3 has 11 residues. Germline CDR1 reads SEHNR; CDR2 reads FQNEAQ (reference sequence). Trimming removed 8 bases at V and 2 bases at J, with 5 bases between. The sequenced part of the CDR3 DNA is TGTGCCAGCTGTATCACAGATACG. Translated, it gives CASCITDT. In full, the CDR3 is CASCITDTQYF.

This clone came up many times. The CDR3 end falls 3 residues outside the read, so it is completed with the germline J gene. The gene calls are TRBV20-1 and TRBJ2-7; 9 nucleotides align to TRBD2. The CDR3 sequence is 14 residues long. V gave up 5 bases and J gave up 5 bases; unmatched junction bases: 10. The V gene's germline CDR1 is DFQATT and CDR2 SNEGSKA (reference sequence). The chain's CDR3 is CSAVIAGAIDEQYF. The CDR3 bases that were read are TGCAGTGCTGTCATAGCGGGAGCAATAGACGAG.

In this sample, this clone is medium-sized (0.01 to 0.1%). Sequencing ends 3 residues short of the CDR3 end; the germline J gene provides the rest. The J gene is TRBJ2-7, the V gene TRBV6-2 or TRBV6-3; 9 bases map to TRBD1. Germline V lookup: CDR1 MNHEY, CDR2 SVGEGT. Trimming took 0 bases from V and 3 from J; bases not matched to a gene: 0. The CDR3 has 14 amino acids. CDR3 amino acids: CASSYSTGGYEQYF. The sequenced CDR3 bases are TGTGCCAGCAGTTACTCGACAGGGGGCTACGAG.

The sample holds many counts of this clone. The read is 3 residues too short to cover the CDR3 end, so that end is filled in from the germline J gene. The genes are TRBV20-1 and TRBJ2-5; TRBD2 matches 8 bases. The CDR3 runs to 16 residues. With 0 bases clipped from V and 2 bases from J, the junction kept 8 bases outside the gene matches. Germline CDR1 reads DFQATT; CDR2 reads SNEGSKA (reference sequence). The DNA read from the CDR3 is TGCAGTGCTAGAGAGTCCAGCGGGAGCGTTCAAGAGACC. It codes for CSARESSGSVQET. The whole CDR3 protein is CSARESSGSVQETQYF.

This clone was found many times. The read is 3 residues too short to cover the CDR3 end, so that end is filled in from the germline J gene. This chain links TRBV6-2 or TRBV6-3 with TRBJ1-6, with unresolved D. This CDR3 has 15 amino acids. Germline-derived CDR1 and CDR2 are MNHEY and SVGEGT. V was clipped by 4 bases and J by 6 bases, with 13 bases between them. The CDR3 DNA, read in part, is TGTGCCAGCAGTTCCCCTGCCGGGGTTAATTCACCC. This translates into CASSSPAGVNSP. The entire CDR3 is CASSSPAGVNSPLHF.

This clone was detected ten times or more. The read ends 3 residues before the CDR3 terminus; that terminus is restored from the germline J gene. The V gene is TRBV20-1, the J gene TRBJ2-7; the match to TRBD1 covers 8 bases. CDR1 DFQATT and CDR2 SNEGSKA come from the germline V gene (reference sequence). The length of the CDR3 is 14 residues. V trimming: 3 bases; J trimming: 0 bases; junction bases outside the gene matches: 4. The CDR3 sequence is CSARGGQDSYEQYF. The part of the CDR3 DNA that was read is TGCAGTGCTAGGGGGGGACAGGACTCCTACGAG.

This clone has ten or more counts. The read terminates 3 residues ahead of where the CDR3 ends, so the germline J gene completes it. The chain couples TRBV4-1 to TRBJ1-5, with D maybe TRBD1 (6 bases). Looked up from germline, CDR1 is MGHRA and CDR2 is YSYEKL. This CDR3 contains 14 residues. V lost 4 bases and J lost 3, with 10 bases in between. The chain's CDR3 is CASSRTEINQPQHF. The CDR3 bases that were read are TGCGCCAGCAGCCGGACAGAGATCAATCAGCCC.

Concerning this clone itself: Given a far larger clone just one base away, this is likely a sequencing read error. The read ends 3 residues before the CDR3 terminus; that terminus is restored from the germline J gene. V gene TRBV6-1 combines with J gene TRBJ2-7; D assignment may be TRBD1 or TRBD2 (6 bases each). The germline V gene encodes CDR1 MNHNS and CDR2 SASEGT. This CDR3 spans 15 amino acids. CDR3 bases read: TGTGCCAGCAGGGAAGGAGGGGGAGCCTCCTACGAG. This codes for CASREGGGASYE. The whole CDR3 sequence reads CASREGGGASYEQYF.

This clone was observed many times. The read terminates 3 residues ahead of where the CDR3 ends, so the germline J gene completes it. J is TRBJ2-1 and V is TRBV30; 10 bases fit TRBD2. The V segment lost 8 bases and the J segment 5 bases; nucleotides outside the gene matches: 9. The CDR3 runs 14 residues. The germline CDR1 and CDR2 sequences are GTSNPN and SVGIG (reference sequence). Incomplete CDR3 DNA: TGTGCCGCCGGTCGGCTAGCGGGAGACAATGAG. This codes for CAAGRLAGDNE. The entire CDR3 reads CAAGRLAGDNEQFF.

This clone was observed at least ten times. With the read ending 3 residues before the CDR3 end, the germline J gene is used to fill in that end. The V and J genes are TRBV20-1 and TRBJ2-7; 14 nucleotides align to TRBD2. CDR3 size: 16 residues. V was pared by 4 bases and J by 5 bases, with 10 bases of the junction left unmatched. Germline V gene sequence: CDR1 DFQATT, CDR2 SNEGSKA (reference sequence). The CDR3 bases that were read are TGCAGTGCTAAATGGGTGACTAGCGGGGGGGCCGACGAG. Translating gives CSAKWVTSGGADE. In full, the CDR3 reads CSAKWVTSGGADEQYF.

In this sample, this clone turned up many times. The missing CDR3 end, 3 residues past where the read stops, is filled in from the germline J gene. This chain links TRBV20-1 with TRBJ1-2; D uncertain. CDR1 DFQATT and CDR2 SNEGSKA come from the germline V gene (reference sequence). CDR3 length: 12 amino acids. V was clipped by 2 bases and J by 5 bases, with 9 bases between them. The covered CDR3 bases are TGCAGTGCTAGAACAGAGGTTTATGGC. Translation: CSARTEVYG. The whole CDR3 region reads CSARTEVYGYTF.

This clone came up many times. The CDR3 end falls 3 residues outside the read, so it is completed with the germline J gene. This rearrangement joins TRBV4-2 to TRBJ2-5; D may be TRBD2 (6 bases). The CDR3 runs to 16 residues. Germline CDR1 is LGHNA and CDR2 is YNFKEQ. V shed 4 bases and J shed 5 bases, with 20 bases lying between them. CDR3 in amino acids: CASSPWGSGEEETQYF. The sequenced part of the CDR3 DNA is TGTGCCAGCAGCCCCTGGGGTAGCGGAGAGGAGGAGACC.

This clone was counted at least ten times. The covered CDR3 bases are TGCAGCCTAGACTCGACAGGCACAGATACG. Translated: CSLDSTGTDT. The complete CDR3 reads CSLDSTGTDTQYF. The V call is TRBV29-1, the J call TRBJ2-3; D possibly corresponds to TRBD1 (5 bases). The CDR3 end is not reached by the read, which stops 3 residues before it; the germline J gene fills it in. The V gene lost 8 bases and the J gene lost 1 base, with 13 bases spanning the gap. The germline V gene has CDR1 SQVTM and CDR2 ANQGSEA. The CDR3 consists of 13 residues.

This clone was detected a few times. The read comes to an end 3 residues before the CDR3 does, leaving the germline J gene to fill in the end. This rearrangement joins TRBV2 to TRBJ1-5; 7 bases are shared with TRBD1. This CDR3 contains 13 residues. CDR1 SNHLY and CDR2 FYNNEI come from the germline V gene. V dropped 6 bases and J dropped 4; count of bases not matched to a gene: 3. The CDR3 DNA, read in part, is TGTGCCAGCAGGAGGGACAGTAATCAGCCC. It encodes CASRRDSNQP. The full-length CDR3 reads as CASRRDSNQPQHF.